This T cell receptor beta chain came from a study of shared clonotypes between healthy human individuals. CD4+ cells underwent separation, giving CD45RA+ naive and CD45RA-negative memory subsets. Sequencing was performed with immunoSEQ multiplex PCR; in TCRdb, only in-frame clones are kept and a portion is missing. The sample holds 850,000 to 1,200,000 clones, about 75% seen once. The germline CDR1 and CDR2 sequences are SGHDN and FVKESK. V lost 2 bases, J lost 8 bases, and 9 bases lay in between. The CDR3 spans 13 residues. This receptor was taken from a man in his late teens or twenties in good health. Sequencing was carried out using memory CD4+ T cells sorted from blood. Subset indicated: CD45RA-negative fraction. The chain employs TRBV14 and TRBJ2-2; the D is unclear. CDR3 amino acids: CASSQNIRGELFF. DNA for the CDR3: TGTGCCAGCAGCCAAAACATAAGGGGGGAGCTGTTTTTT.